This TCR beta chain originates from a study of shared clonotypes between healthy human individuals. In regard to this clone: Its antigen is still unknown.

Study findings and constraints: Larger estimated richness was generally seen in naive subsets than in memory subsets.

V was shortened by 4 bases and J by 0 bases, with 16 bases between the two germline ends. The CDR3 is made up of 16 amino acids. The germline V gene has CDR1 GTSNPN and CDR2 SVGIG (reference sequence). Sequencing was at deep level. In the study's own analysis: Junction-only sequences without quality scores were provided by ImmunoSEQ, so filtering was different. Produced via immunoSEQ multiplex PCR; TCRdb's table is partial and in-frame only. The V and J calls and the clone size are those of that table, but D and trimming were determined from the DNA. Seen here are around 370,000 clones, around 96% observed once, and the top ten hold about 0.32%.

The chain combines TRBV30 with TRBJ1-3; D is unresolved. Sequenced sample: memory CD8+ T cells sorted from blood. Described subset: CD45RO+ cells pooled with CCR7-negative TemRA cells. The TCR was taken from a man aged 25 to 40 in good health. The CDR3 DNA follows: TGTGCCTGGACCAAGGAGGTCTTCAGCTCTGGAAACACCATATATTTT. Residues: CAWTKEVFSSGNTIYF.